This T cell receptor (beta chain) was recorded in a study of beta chain features in type 1 diabetes. As for the study in general: Sorted cells numbering around 110,000,000 were examined across all samples. Study results and caveats: Type 1 diabetes patients had VDJ junctions that carried fewer insertions and more deletions.

The V end was cut by 2 bases, the J end by 2 bases, with 9 bases between. Germline CDR1 reads MDHEN; CDR2 reads SYDVKM. The CDR3 has 14 residues. Approximately 100 mL of blood, on average, came from one heparinised draw per donor. The table lists this clone with a few counts. Its cognate antigen is unknown. Investigators reverse transcribed all isolated RNA, so they sequenced expressed TCRB transcripts. Using immunoSEQ multiplex PCR, the repertoire was profiled, and TCRdb retains in-frame clones only, with some absent. The profile shows some 180,000 clones, about 13% of them singletons. The chain uses TRBV28 and TRBJ1-2; the D is unclear. The clonotype was recovered from a woman younger than 30 in good health. Material: central memory CD4+ T cells from blood. The CDR3 protein is CASSLTQVNYGYTF. The DNA of the CDR3 is TGTGCCAGCAGTTTAACCCAGGTGAACTATGGCTACACCTTC.